The 27 T cell receptor beta chains presented below share a single source sample, sequenced in a study of T cell repertoires in cytomegalovirus infection. TCRdb independently ran MiXCR on the reads; one entry per CDR3 protein. The repertoire has approximately 180,000 distinct CDR3 sequences, less than 9.5% of them found once; the top ten carry about 4.6%. Sequencing was performed on PBMCs. The origin of the receptors is a human donor in good health (CMV status not recorded). Some clones in this sample may be carry-over from other donors' samples.

This clonotype occurred a few times. V usage is TRBV6-2 or TRBV6-3 and J usage is TRBJ1-5; D is ambiguous. Trimming left V 5 bases short and J 0 bases short, with 14 bases between. The V gene's germline CDR1 is MNHEY and CDR2 SVGEGT. The CDR3 loop spans 16 amino acids. CDR3 residues: CASSTKQANSNQPQHF. In nucleotides, the CDR3 is TGTGCCAGCAGTACCAAGCAGGCAAATAGCAATCAGCCCCAGCATTTT.

There are a few counts of this clonotype. The rearrangement joins TRBV28 to TRBJ2-5; TRBD2 matches at 7 bases. CDR3 length: 14 amino acids. V lost 5 bases and J lost 5; bases outside the gene matches: 8. Germline assignment: CDR1 MDHEN and CDR2 SYDVKM. For the CDR3, the DNA is TGTGCCAGCAGTGAAACTAGCGATCTGGAGACCCAGTACTTC. Protein product: CASSETSDLETQYF. Combining the CDR3 with reference TRBV28 and TRBJ2-5 gives the whole variable domain DVKVTQSSRYLVKRTGEKVFLECVQDMDHENMFWYRQDPGLGLRLIYFSYDVKMKEKGDIPEGYSVSREKKERFSLILESASTNQTSMYLCASSETSDLETQYFGPGTRLLVL.

This clonotype was seen a handful of times. The rearrangement links TRBV5-1 to TRBJ2-2; 7 positions match TRBD1. V was clipped by 4 bases and J by 5 bases; unmatched bases: 5. The CDR3 has 14 residues. The germline V gene has CDR1 SGHRS and CDR2 YFSETQ. Written as DNA, the CDR3 is TGCGCCAGCAGCCTAAGACAGGGAACCGGGGAGCTGTTTTTT. Translating gives CASSLRQGTGELFF.

This clonotype was recorded many times. The chain links TRBV6-2 or TRBV6-3 to TRBJ2-7, with 13 nucleotides matching TRBD2. Trimming cost V 6 bases and J 4 bases; bases outside gene matches: 6. The CDR3 consists of 15 residues. Germline V lookup: CDR1 MNHEY, CDR2 SVGEGT. CDR3 DNA sequence: TGTGCCAGCAGACGGACTAGCGGGGGTGTGTACGAGCAGTACTTC. Amino acid sequence: CASRRTSGGVYEQYF.

V and J are TRBV28 and TRBJ2-1; 10 bases fit TRBD2. CDR1 is MDHEN and CDR2 is SYDVKM in the germline V gene. The V segment lost 8 bases and the J segment 2 bases; nucleotides outside the gene matches: 6. The CDR3 sequence is 15 residues long. The CDR3 loop reads CASHLSGGAYNEQFF. The DNA of the CDR3 is TGTGCCAGCCACCTGAGCGGGGGGGCCTACAATGAGCAGTTCTTC.

This clonotype was detected only a few times. V gene TRBV5-4 combines with J gene TRBJ2-3; 8 bases fit TRBD2. The CDR3 sequence is 18 residues long. V shed 5 bases, J shed 0 bases, and the junction held 14 bases outside the gene matches. Germline assignment: CDR1 SGHNT and CDR2 YYREEE (reference sequence). The CDR3, as DNA: TGTGCCAGCAGTAATCCTAGCGGGCTCCCCCGAAGCACAGATACGCAGTATTTT. The encoded protein is CASSNPSGLPRSTDTQYF.

This clonotype was counted between two and nine times. The chain carries TRBV20-1 and TRBJ2-3; 11 nucleotides align to TRBD2. CDR1 DFQATT and CDR2 SNEGSKA come from the germline V gene (reference sequence). CDR3 length: 14 residues. V was clipped by 2 bases and J by 8 bases; unmatched bases: 6. The CDR3 spells CSARSSGGPSTQYF. CDR3 in DNA: TGCAGTGCTAGATCTAGCGGGGGGCCCAGTACGCAGTATTTT.

This clonotype came up many times. This sequence joins TRBV20-1 and TRBJ2-2, with 10 positions matching TRBD2. The CDR3 extends over 15 amino acids. V lost 6 bases and J lost 2; bases outside the gene matches: 6. Germline V gene lookup returns CDR1 DFQATT and CDR2 SNEGSKA (reference sequence). This chain's CDR3 is CSAPPSGGNTGELFF. CDR3 nucleotides: TGCAGTGCCCCCCCTAGCGGGGGCAACACCGGGGAGCTGTTTTTT.

V and J are TRBV10-3 and TRBJ2-7; TRBD2 is a possible D gene (6 bases). Deletions cut 6 bases from V and 5 bases from J, with 11 bases between. The CDR3 loop spans 12 amino acids. The germline V gene has CDR1 ENHRY and CDR2 SYGVKD. This CDR3 is CAIRAGGDEQYF. The DNA of the CDR3 is TGTGCCATCAGGGCAGGAGGGGACGAGCAGTACTTC.

This clonotype was detected ten times or more. V is TRBV7-8 and J is TRBJ1-3, with a possible D match to TRBD1 (5 bases). CDR1 and CDR2 from the germline V gene are SGHVS and FQNEAQ. The CDR3 is 14 residues long. The V gene lost 7 bases and the J gene lost 2 bases, with 12 bases spanning the gap. The CDR3 loop is CASTPGTAGNTIYF. CDR3 nucleotide sequence: TGTGCCAGCACCCCGGGGACCGCTGGAAACACCATATATTTT.

In this sample, this clonotype turned up many times. The V call is TRBV7-2, the J call TRBJ2-3; TRBD2 agrees at 12 bases. This CDR3 is 16 amino acids long. The V and J ends lost 3 bases and 2 bases, in that order; junction bases with no gene match: 3. Germline V gene data show CDR1 as SGHTA and CDR2 as FQGNSA. The CDR3 region has the DNA TGTGCCAGCAGCTTGAGACTAGCGGGGGTCACAGATACGCAGTATTTT. This gives the protein CASSLRLAGVTDTQYF.

Ten or more counts support this clonotype. The V and J genes are TRBV11-2 and TRBJ2-2; D uncertain. Germline CDR1 reads SGHAT; CDR2 reads FQNNGV. V dropped 3 bases and J dropped 1 base, with 21 bases sitting between them. The CDR3 is 19 amino acids. The DNA for the CDR3 is TGTGCCAGCAGCTTGCGCCCTATCGGGCGGTTGGAGAACACCGGGGAGCTGTTTTTT. This translates into CASSLRPIGRLENTGELFF.

This clonotype showed up just a few times. The chain carries TRBV20-1 and TRBJ1-4, with D hard to call. The CDR3 length is 12 residues. Trimming took 3 bases from V and 8 from J, leaving 10 bases between them. Germline loops: CDR1 DFQATT, CDR2 SNEGSKA (reference sequence). CDR3 DNA: TGCAGTGCTAGCCCACTAAGCGAAAAACTGTTTTTT. Amino acids: CSASPLSEKLFF.

A note on this clonotype: This likely comes from a read error, as the CDR3 has no conserved phenylalanine or tryptophan at its end. The DNA is omitted, as the CDR3 cannot be located on it reliably, and the CDR3 follows TCRdb's listing. This chain uses TRBV7-9 with TRBJ2-1; whether TRBD2, the table's D call, matches the DNA was not checked. Termini included, the CDR3 measures 10 amino acids. Germline CDR1 reads SEHNR; CDR2 reads FQNEAQ (reference sequence). The CDR3 sequence: CASSSEGLVS.

This chain links TRBV24-1 with TRBJ2-1; D might be TRBD2 (5 bases). CDR1 is KGHDR, CDR2 SFDVKD, per germline. Deletions cut 4 bases from V and 0 bases from J, with 18 bases between. There are 18 residues in the CDR3. The CDR3 here is CATSDPASHDLSYNEQFF. In nucleotides, the CDR3 is TGTGCCACCAGTGACCCTGCTAGCCACGATCTCTCCTACAATGAGCAGTTCTTC.

There are many counts of this clonotype. The CDR3 loop reads CASSSTSGRLTQYF. The CDR3 region has the DNA TGTGCCAGCAGCTCGACTAGCGGGAGGTTGACGCAGTATTTT. This chain uses TRBV11-2 with TRBJ2-3; 13 bases fit TRBD2. The CDR3 sequence is 14 residues long. The V gene end was trimmed by 4 bases and the J gene end by 9 bases; junction bases not matched to a gene: 4. Germline V gene sequence: CDR1 SGHAT, CDR2 FQNNGV.

This clonotype was recorded at least ten times. This chain connects TRBV28 to TRBJ1-6; no firm D call. Trimming left V 8 bases short and J 8 bases short, with 10 bases between. The CDR3 covers 12 residues. CDR1 and CDR2 from the germline V gene are MDHEN and SYDVKM. CDR3 sequence (DNA): TGTGCCAGCGGTCAGGCGGATTCACCCCTCCACTTT. This translates into CASGQADSPLHF.

The chain has TRBV20-1 and TRBJ1-2; no firm D call. The V and J ends lost 6 bases and 2 bases respectively, with 10 bases between them. The CDR3 is 12 residues long. The germline V gene encodes CDR1 DFQATT and CDR2 SNEGSKA (reference sequence). For the CDR3, the DNA is TGCAGTGCCGGAGACGGAAACTATGGCTACACCTTC. Translation gives CSAGDGNYGYTF.

As to this clonotype: It may be a read error: a sequence one base away is much more abundant. The chain uses TRBV28 and TRBJ1-2; D is unclear. V was shortened by 10 bases and J by 4 bases, with 13 bases between the two germline ends. CDR3 length: 12 residues. Germline V lookup: CDR1 MDHEN, CDR2 SYDVKM. For the CDR3, the DNA is TGTGCCACGTCCCGGAACTCCTATGGCTACACCTTC. Amino acid sequence: CATSRNSYGYTF.

The sample holds many counts of this clonotype. This chain uses TRBV7-2 with TRBJ1-1; 8 nucleotides align to TRBD1. From germline, CDR1 is SGHTA and CDR2 FQGNSA. With 5 bases clipped from V and 3 bases from J, the junction kept 11 bases outside the gene matches. The CDR3 has 16 amino acids. The CDR3 DNA sequence: TGTGCCAGCAGCCAGCTGGGGGTCAGGGGGCACACTGAAGCTTTCTTT. Translation: CASSQLGVRGHTEAFF.

Only a few counts were recorded for this clonotype. The rearrangement links TRBV5-1 to TRBJ2-1, with a possible D match to TRBD2 (6 bases). Germline CDR1 is SGHRS and CDR2 is YFSETQ. CDR3 length equals 17 residues. V dropped 0 bases and J dropped 4 bases, with 17 bases sitting between them. CDR3 sequence (DNA): TGCGCCAGCAGCTTGGCCCGGGGACTTTCTACGTACAATGAGCAGTTCTTC. Translating it yields CASSLARGLSTYNEQFF. Complete variable domain (other parts from reference TRBV5-1 and TRBJ2-1): KAGVTQTPRYLIKTRGQQVTLSCSPISGHRSVSWYQQTPGQGLQFLFEYFSETQRNKGNFPGRFSGRQFSNSRSEMNVSTLELGDSALYLCASSLARGLSTYNEQFFGPGTRLTVL.

The table lists this clonotype with a few counts. CDR3 nucleotide sequence: TGTGCCAGCAGCTCAATCCGGGAAGGACAGGGTGCTGAGACCCAGTACTTC. Its translation: CASSSIREGQGAETQYF. The chain employs TRBV28 and TRBJ2-5, with TRBD1 matching over 8 bases. The ends lost 6 bases at V and 5 bases at J; junction bases unmatched: 17. The CDR3 sequence is 17 residues long. The germline CDR1 and CDR2 sequences are MDHEN and SYDVKM.

This clonotype was seen only a few times. The chain uses TRBV20-1 and TRBJ2-3; D possibly corresponds to TRBD2 (6 bases). Germline CDR1 DFQATT, CDR2 SNEGSKA (reference sequence). The CDR3 totals 15 residues. V gave up 6 bases and J gave up 0 bases, with 16 bases separating them. The CDR3 region is CSAPEKTSSTDTQYF. Here the CDR3 DNA reads TGCAGTGCCCCCGAAAAAACTAGCAGCACAGATACGCAGTATTTT.

This clonotype was counted between two and nine times. The genes are TRBV20-1 and TRBJ2-5, with D possibly called TRBD1 or TRBD2 (5 bases each). Germline V lookup: CDR1 DFQATT, CDR2 SNEGSKA (reference sequence). The V end lost 0 bases, the J end lost 3 bases, and 8 bases lay between the germline ends. The CDR3 consists of 13 residues. The CDR3 region is CSARDGGKETQYF. DNA of the CDR3: TGCAGTGCTAGAGATGGGGGAAAAGAGACCCAGTACTTC.

The CDR3 region has the DNA TGTGCCAGCAGCCTCAGGGGGGGGCAGAGAGATACGCAGTATTTT. It codes for CASSLRGGQRDTQYF. V is TRBV13 and J is TRBJ2-3; D is possibly TRBD1 or TRBD2 (7 bases each). V was clipped by 5 bases and J by 5 bases, with 17 bases between them. This CDR3 is built from 15 residues. Per germline, CDR1 PRHDT and CDR2 FYEKMQ (reference sequence).

The CDR3 region has the DNA TGTGCCAGCGGGGCGCGGGGCGGTCACGGCGGTGAGCAGTTCTTC. Amino acids: CASGARGGHGGEQFF. The J gene is TRBJ2-1, the V gene TRBV7-8; tentative D call: TRBD2 (6 bases). Trimming stripped 8 bases from V and 9 bases from J, with 23 bases between. This CDR3 is built from 15 residues. The germline gives CDR1 SGHVS, CDR2 FQNEAQ.

This clonotype has a count of ten or more. The chain combines TRBV6-5 with TRBJ1-2, with D possibly matching TRBD1 (5 bases). The CDR3 totals 14 residues. V lost 6 bases and J 4 bases, leaving 15 bases between the germline ends. Germline CDR1 and CDR2: MNHEY and SVGAGI. The CDR3 nucleotides are TGTGCCAGCAGGTTAGGGGCAGGGATCTATGGCTACACCTTC. Its translation: CASRLGAGIYGYTF.